The 2 T cell receptor beta chains below come from one sample, sequenced in a study of T-cell reconstitution after alpha-beta-depleted transplantation in children. As it was prepared, the TCRbeta library received unique molecular identifiers. One entry per CDR3 protein results from TCRdb running MiXCR on the PCR reads. Of about 1,000,000 distinct CDR3 sequences listed, 25% to 35% are singletons. The sequences come from PBMCs, mostly from graft donor cells, collected 360 days after TCRalphabeta/CD19-depleted stem cell transplant. Receptors were obtained from a boy under three years old who had a stem cell transplant for SCID, so the T cells may come from the graft donor.

This clonotype appeared a few times. This chain connects TRBV20-1 to TRBJ1-5; 9 bases are a match to TRBD1. There are 14 residues in the CDR3. Trimming took 1 base from V and 7 from J; bases not matched to a gene: 5. The germline V gene has CDR1 DFQATT and CDR2 SNEGSKA (reference sequence). The CDR3: CSARGDRVDQPQHF. The CDR3 coding sequence is TGCAGTGCTAGAGGGGACAGGGTGGACCAGCCCCAGCATTTT.

The chain couples TRBV10-3 to TRBJ2-7, with 9 nucleotides matching TRBD1. The junction had 18 bases not matched to a gene; V was cut back by 4 bases and J by 2 bases. The germline V gene encodes CDR1 ENHRY and CDR2 SYGVKD. The CDR3 covers 19 residues. CDR3 nucleotide sequence: TGTGCCATCAGTGCCGGGACCGGGACAGGGTTTGTTCGGACCTACGAGCAGTACTTC. Translation: CAISAGTGTGFVRTYEQYF.